What follows are 21 T cell receptor beta chains derived from one specimen sequenced in a study of blood T cells in healthy people across ages. Through a sample-barcoded 5' primer and a J-beta primer mix, a second PCR was run for about 7 to 12 cycles. MiXCR was run by TCRdb on the 5' RACE reads, yielding one entry per CDR3 protein. The sample consists of some 1,800,000 distinct CDR3 sequences, approximately 40% of them appearing once. Input material: blood. The origin of the receptors is a human donor in good health.

This clonotype has ten or more counts. This sequence joins TRBV5-1 and TRBJ2-4, with D perhaps assigned TRBD1 or TRBD2 (6 bases each). V was pared by 0 bases and J by 1 base, with 11 bases between. CDR1 SGHRS and CDR2 YFSETQ come from the germline V gene. The CDR3 totals 16 residues. The CDR3 region has the DNA TGCGCCAGCAGCTTGGTAGGGGGACTGGCCAAAAACATTCAGTACTTC. Amino acids: CASSLVGGLAKNIQYF.

The chain links TRBV3-1 to TRBJ1-2; D call uncertain. The V gene lost 0 bases and the J gene lost 2 bases, with 7 bases spanning the gap. There are 14 residues in the CDR3. Germline-derived CDR1 and CDR2 are LGHDT and YNNKEL (reference sequence). DNA of the CDR3: TGTGCCAGCAGCCAAGAGTTCAACAACTATGGCTACACCTTC. This gives the protein CASSQEFNNYGYTF.

The chain is built from TRBV15 and TRBJ1-3; 10 bases agree with TRBD1. The CDR3 has 16 amino acids. The junction had 4 bases not matched to a gene; V was cut back by 5 bases and J by 0 bases. Germline V gene sequence: CDR1 LNHNV, CDR2 YYDKDF (reference sequence). The CDR3 loop is CATSRDRGSSGNTIYF. Here the CDR3 DNA reads TGTGCCACCAGCCGGGACAGGGGTTCCTCTGGAAACACCATATATTTT.

J is TRBJ2-1 and V is TRBV7-9; 11 nucleotides match TRBD1. CDR3 size: 15 residues. The germline V gene encodes CDR1 SEHNR and CDR2 FQNEAQ (reference sequence). V was clipped by 4 bases and J by 2 bases; unmatched bases: 1. Written as DNA, the CDR3 is TGTGCCAGCAGCTGGGGACAGGGGGCCTACAATGAGCAGTTCTTC. Translation gives CASSWGQGAYNEQFF.

This clonotype was picked up a small number of times. This chain connects TRBV10-3 to TRBJ1-1; D is unresolved. V lost 7 bases to trimming and J lost 0 bases, with 9 bases between them. The CDR3 sequence is 13 residues long. CDR1 and CDR2 from the germline V gene are ENHRY and SYGVKD. The CDR3 sequence: CAITQDLNTEAFF. CDR3 nucleotides: TGTGCCATCACTCAGGACTTGAACACTGAAGCTTTCTTT.

This clonotype was counted only a few times. J is TRBJ1-2 and V is TRBV27; D not resolved. The length of the CDR3 is 16 residues. V lost 0 bases to trimming and J lost 0 bases, with 11 bases between them. The V gene's germline CDR1 is MNHEY and CDR2 SMNVEV (reference sequence). Here the CDR3 reads CASSLSLTPSNYGYTF. CDR3 DNA sequence: TGTGCCAGCAGTTTATCGTTGACGCCATCTAACTATGGCTACACCTTC.

The chain links TRBV6-6 to TRBJ1-1, with a possible D match to TRBD1 (6 bases). This CDR3 is built from 16 residues. Trimming stripped 5 bases from V and 4 bases from J, with 20 bases between. Germline CDR1 MNHNY, CDR2 SVGAGI (reference sequence). The CDR3 coding sequence is TGTGCCAGCAGTGATCATCCGGGGGGCGTGGGCACTGAAGCTTTCTTT. Translating gives CASSDHPGGVGTEAFF.

The rearrangement joins TRBV20-1 to TRBJ2-2; D assignment may be TRBD1 or TRBD2 (5 bases each). CDR3 size: 17 residues. The V end lost 2 bases, the J end lost 6 bases, and 22 bases lay between the germline ends. Germline assignment: CDR1 DFQATT and CDR2 SNEGSKA (reference sequence). The CDR3 nucleotides are TGCAGTGCTAGACCACCGGGACGGACATATGCCCCCGGGGAGCTGTTTTTT. It yields the protein CSARPPGRTYAPGELFF.

The sample holds a few counts of this clonotype. This chain connects TRBV7-2 to TRBJ2-1; 9 nucleotides match TRBD2. J was trimmed by 0 bases and V by 3 bases; bases with no gene match: 12. The CDR3 spans 19 residues. CDR1 SGHTA and CDR2 FQGNSA come from the germline V gene. CDR3 DNA sequence: TGTGCCAGCAGCTTGAAAGTAGCGGGGGCCTATAGCTCCTACAATGAGCAGTTCTTC. Translating gives CASSLKVAGAYSSYNEQFF.

This clonotype came up a few times. The CDR3 is CASSNLQGGGDQPQHF. CDR3 nucleotides: TGTGCCAGCAGCAATCTCCAGGGAGGGGGGGATCAGCCCCAGCATTTT. V is TRBV5-5 and J is TRBJ1-5; possible D gene TRBD1, 6 bases. Germline V gene sequence: CDR1 SGHKS, CDR2 YYEKEE (reference sequence). The CDR3 loop spans 16 amino acids. The germline V and J ends were trimmed by 4 bases and 5 bases, with 19 bases remaining between them.

This clonotype was counted a single time. The chain couples TRBV4-3 to TRBJ2-2; D remains unclear. The CDR3 has 15 amino acids. Trimming cost V 6 bases and J 2 bases, with 13 bases left between them. Germline CDR1 reads LGHNA; CDR2 reads YSLEER. The CDR3, as DNA: TGCGCCAGCAGTTACGACCCCGTAAACACCGGGGAGCTGTTTTTT. Protein sequence: CASSYDPVNTGELFF.

This chain uses TRBV2 with TRBJ2-7, with a tentative D call TRBD1 (5 bases). There are 13 residues in the CDR3. The germline V gene encodes CDR1 SNHLY and CDR2 FYNNEI. Trimming left V 8 bases short and J 3 bases short, with 14 bases between. The CDR3 region has the DNA TGTGCCAGCTCACTGACAGATTTCTACGAGCAGTACTTC. This gives the protein CASSLTDFYEQYF.

The V gene is TRBV7-3, the J gene TRBJ2-3; the D gene is possibly TRBD2 (6 bases). Germline CDR1 reads SGHTA; CDR2 reads FQGTGA. V dropped 3 bases and J dropped 2 bases, with 12 bases sitting between them. The CDR3 is 15 amino acids. CDR3 loop: CASSLTRDSTDTQYF. The CDR3 DNA reads TGTGCCAGCAGCTTGACCCGGGACTCCACAGATACGCAGTATTTT.

This clonotype appeared a few times. The J gene is TRBJ1-5, the V gene TRBV7-9; possible D gene TRBD1, 5 bases. This CDR3 comprises 13 residues. The V and J ends lost 5 bases and 6 bases respectively, with 11 bases between them. CDR1 and CDR2 from the germline V gene are SEHNR and FQNEAQ (reference sequence). CDR3 amino acids: CASSRNGGQPQHF. The CDR3, as DNA: TGTGCCAGCAGCCGTAACGGGGGTCAGCCCCAGCATTTT.

With regard to this clonotype: One junction end disagrees with the germline gene, perhaps due to a read error. The chain employs TRBV7-3 and TRBJ2-3; D ambiguous. Germline values: CDR1 SGHTA, CDR2 FQGTGA. The CDR3 consists of 15 residues. CDR3 amino acids: CASSLRPRSTDTQYF. Written as DNA, the CDR3 is TGTGCCAGCAGTTTAAGACCCCGAAGCACAGATACGCAGTATTTT.

The chain joins TRBV28 to TRBJ2-5, with 12 bases matching TRBD2. The DNA end is more similar to TRBJ2-7, so the J call may be wrong. This CDR3 region has 19 residues. Germline-derived CDR1 and CDR2 are MDHEN and SYDVKM. The CDR3 protein is CASSLVELAGGTHPYEQYF. Written as DNA, the CDR3 is TGTGCCAGCAGTTTGGTCGAACTAGCGGGGGGCACCCACCCCTACGAGCAGTACTTC.

The chain has TRBV6-1 and TRBJ2-3; D is possibly TRBD1 or TRBD2 (5 bases each). The CDR3 covers 11 residues. Trimming shortened V by 7 bases and J by 6 bases, and 8 bases separated the two germline ends. Germline CDR1 MNHNS, CDR2 SASEGT. The CDR3 coding sequence is TGTGCCAGCACGGGGCACGATACGCAGTATTTT. This sequence encodes CASTGHDTQYF.

The rearrangement links TRBV4-1 to TRBJ1-5; D is unresolved. Germline CDR1 and CDR2: MGHRA and YSYEKL. The V and J ends lost 6 bases and 0 bases respectively, with 6 bases between them. There are 13 residues in the CDR3. The CDR3 DNA sequence: TGCGCCAGCAGGGAGAATAGCAATCAGCCCCAGCATTTT. It is translated as CASRENSNQPQHF.

The V call is TRBV6-2 or TRBV6-3, the J call TRBJ2-4; D remains unclear. The germline V gene encodes CDR1 MNHEY and CDR2 SVGEGT. Trimming stripped 0 bases from V and 7 bases from J, with 7 bases between. The CDR3 covers 13 residues. CDR3 nucleotide sequence: TGTGCCAGCAGTTACTCTAGGGTGAACATTCAGTACTTC. It codes for CASSYSRVNIQYF.

The chain is built from TRBV4-1 and TRBJ2-1, with 7 bases identical to TRBD1. The J call may be incorrect, as the DNA end agrees better with TRBJ2-7. The germline CDR1 and CDR2 sequences are MGHRA and YSYEKL. The CDR3 is 16 amino acids. This chain's CDR3 is CASSPWDSLRAYEQYF. DNA of the CDR3: TGCGCCAGCAGCCCCTGGGACAGCTTAAGGGCCTACGAGCAGTACTTC.

V and J are TRBV6-4 and TRBJ2-1; TRBD2 matches at 9 bases. TRBJ2-7 explains the end of the DNA better; the J call may be wrong. Germline assignment: CDR1 MRHNA and CDR2 SNTAGT. CDR3 length: 14 amino acids. This CDR3 is CASRPSGAYNEQYF. CDR3 nucleotides: TGTGCCAGCAGACCTAGCGGGGCGTACAATGAGCAGTACTTC.